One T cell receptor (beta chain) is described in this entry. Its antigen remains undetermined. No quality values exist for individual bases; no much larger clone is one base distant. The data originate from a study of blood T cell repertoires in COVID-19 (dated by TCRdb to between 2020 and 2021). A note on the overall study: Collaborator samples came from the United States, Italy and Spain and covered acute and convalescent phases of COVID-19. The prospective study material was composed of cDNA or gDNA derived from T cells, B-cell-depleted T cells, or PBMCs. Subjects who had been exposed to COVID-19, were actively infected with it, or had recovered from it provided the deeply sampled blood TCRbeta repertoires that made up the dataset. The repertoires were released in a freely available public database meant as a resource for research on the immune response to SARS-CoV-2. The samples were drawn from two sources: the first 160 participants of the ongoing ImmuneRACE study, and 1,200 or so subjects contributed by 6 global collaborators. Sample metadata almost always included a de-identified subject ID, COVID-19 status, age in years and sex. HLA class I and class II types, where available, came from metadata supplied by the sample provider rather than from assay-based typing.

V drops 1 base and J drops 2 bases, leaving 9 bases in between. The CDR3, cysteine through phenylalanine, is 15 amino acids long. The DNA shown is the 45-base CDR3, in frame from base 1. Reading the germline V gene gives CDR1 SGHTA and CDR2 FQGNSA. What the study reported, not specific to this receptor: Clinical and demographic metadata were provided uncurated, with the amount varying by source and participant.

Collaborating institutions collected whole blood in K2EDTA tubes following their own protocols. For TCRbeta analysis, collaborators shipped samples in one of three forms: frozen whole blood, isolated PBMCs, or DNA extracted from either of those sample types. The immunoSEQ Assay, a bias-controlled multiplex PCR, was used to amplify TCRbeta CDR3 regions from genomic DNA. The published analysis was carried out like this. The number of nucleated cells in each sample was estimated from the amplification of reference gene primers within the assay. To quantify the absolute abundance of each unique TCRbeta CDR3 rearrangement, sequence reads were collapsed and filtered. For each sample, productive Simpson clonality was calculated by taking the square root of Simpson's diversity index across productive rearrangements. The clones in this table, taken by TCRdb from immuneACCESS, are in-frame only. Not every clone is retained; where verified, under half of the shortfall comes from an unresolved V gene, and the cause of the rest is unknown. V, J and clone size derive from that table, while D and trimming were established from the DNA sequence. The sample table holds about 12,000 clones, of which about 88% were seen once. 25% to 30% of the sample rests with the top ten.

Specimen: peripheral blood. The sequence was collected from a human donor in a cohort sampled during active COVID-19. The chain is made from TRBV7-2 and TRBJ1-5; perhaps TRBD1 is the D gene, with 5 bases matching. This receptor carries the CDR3 CASSLVAGRNQPQHF. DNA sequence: TGTGCCAGCAGCTTAGTCGCAGGGCGCAATCAGCCCCAGCATTTT.